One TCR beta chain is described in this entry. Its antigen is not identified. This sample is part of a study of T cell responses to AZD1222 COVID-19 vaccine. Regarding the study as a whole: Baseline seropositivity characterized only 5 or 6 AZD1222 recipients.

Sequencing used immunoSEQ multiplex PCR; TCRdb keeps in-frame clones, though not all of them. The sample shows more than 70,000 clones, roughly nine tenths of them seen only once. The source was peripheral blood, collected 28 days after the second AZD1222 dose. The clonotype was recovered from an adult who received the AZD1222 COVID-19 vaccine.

The chain's CDR3 is CASSVGQIAKNEQFF. In DNA form, the CDR3 reads TGTGCCAGCAGCGTAGGTCAGATTGCCAAAAATGAGCAGTTCTTC. The rearrangement uses TRBV9 and TRBJ2-1; D is undetermined. V lost 0 bases and J lost 7, with 14 bases in between. This CDR3 has 15 amino acids. Looked up from germline, CDR1 is SGDLS and CDR2 is YYNGEE.